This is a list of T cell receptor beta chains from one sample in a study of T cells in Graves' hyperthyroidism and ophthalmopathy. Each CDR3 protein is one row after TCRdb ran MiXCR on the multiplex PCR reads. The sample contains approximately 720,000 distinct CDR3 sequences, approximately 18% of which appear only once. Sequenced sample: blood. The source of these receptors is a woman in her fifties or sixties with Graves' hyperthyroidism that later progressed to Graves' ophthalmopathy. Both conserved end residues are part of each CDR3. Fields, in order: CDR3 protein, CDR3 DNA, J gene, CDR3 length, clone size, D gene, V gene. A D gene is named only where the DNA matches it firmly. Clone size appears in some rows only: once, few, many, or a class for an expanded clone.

cdr3_aa: CASSTGLGQETQYF
cdr3_nt: TGCGCCAGCAGCACTGGTTTGGGCCAAGAGACCCAGTACTTC
j_call: TRBJ2-5
cdr3_length: 14
clone_size: few
d_call: NA
v_call: TRBV5-1

cdr3_aa: CSARTIRYEQYF
cdr3_nt: TGCAGTGCTAGAACTATCCGCTACGAGCAGTACTTC
j_call: TRBJ2-7
cdr3_length: 12
clone_size: few
d_call: NA
v_call: TRBV20-1

cdr3_aa: CASSIDGGPPGNIQYF
cdr3_nt: TGTGCCAGTAGTATAGACGGGGGGCCCCCGGGGAACATTCAGTACTTC
j_call: TRBJ2-4
cdr3_length: 16
clone_size: NA
d_call: NA
v_call: TRBV19

cdr3_aa: CASSIDGEGYNEQFF
cdr3_nt: TGTGCCAGTAGTATAGACGGGGAGGGCTACAATGAGCAGTTCTTC
j_call: TRBJ2-1
cdr3_length: 15
clone_size: NA
d_call: TRBD2
v_call: TRBV19

cdr3_aa: CSARDLLAGHNEQFF
cdr3_nt: TGCAGTGCTAGAGATTTACTAGCGGGTCACAATGAGCAGTTCTTC
j_call: TRBJ2-1
cdr3_length: 15
clone_size: many
d_call: TRBD2
v_call: TRBV20-1

cdr3_aa: CSARTAGLTYNEQFF
cdr3_nt: TGCAGTGCTAGAACGGCGGGACTTACCTACAATGAGCAGTTCTTC
j_call: TRBJ2-1
cdr3_length: 15
clone_size: few
d_call: NA
v_call: TRBV20-1

cdr3_aa: CASSNSAINYGYTF
cdr3_nt: TGTGCCAGCAGCAATTCGGCGATTAACTATGGCTACACCTTC
j_call: TRBJ1-2
cdr3_length: 14
clone_size: NA
d_call: NA
v_call: TRBV6-2/TRBV6-3

cdr3_aa: CASRTGTSGGENTGELFF
cdr3_nt: TGTGCCAGCAGGACCGGGACTAGCGGGGGTGAGAACACCGGGGAGCTGTTTTTT
j_call: TRBJ2-2
cdr3_length: 18
clone_size: NA
d_call: TRBD2
v_call: TRBV6-4

cdr3_aa: CASSPKMGQGPGGYTF
cdr3_nt: TGTGCCAGCAGCCCGAAGATGGGACAGGGGCCTGGTGGCTACACCTTC
j_call: TRBJ1-2
cdr3_length: 16
clone_size: many
d_call: TRBD1
v_call: TRBV3-1

cdr3_aa: CASSQPGGGEQFF
cdr3_nt: TGTGCCAGCAGCCAACCAGGGGGCGGTGAGCAGTTCTTC
j_call: TRBJ2-1
cdr3_length: 13
clone_size: many
d_call: TRBD1
v_call: TRBV3-1

cdr3_aa: CASSQGLQETQYF
cdr3_nt: TGTGCCAGCAGCCAGGGGCTCCAAGAGACCCAGTACTTC
j_call: TRBJ2-5
cdr3_length: 13
clone_size: many
d_call: NA
v_call: TRBV3-1

cdr3_aa: CASSYLGGWGYTF
cdr3_nt: TGCGCCAGCAGCTACCTCGGGGGCTGGGGCTACACCTTC
j_call: TRBJ1-2
cdr3_length: 13
clone_size: many
d_call: NA
v_call: TRBV5-1

cdr3_aa: CAWSVLGGEGQPQHF
cdr3_nt: TGTGCCTGGAGTGTACTAGGGGGCGAAGGTCAGCCCCAGCATTTT
j_call: TRBJ1-5
cdr3_length: 15
clone_size: many
d_call: TRBD1
v_call: TRBV30

cdr3_aa: CSAPLTSGTYNEQFF
cdr3_nt: TGCAGTGCTCCTCTGACTAGCGGAACCTACAATGAGCAGTTCTTC
j_call: TRBJ2-1
cdr3_length: 15
clone_size: NA
d_call: TRBD2
v_call: TRBV20-1

cdr3_aa: CSARDMGHTYEQYF
cdr3_nt: TGCAGTGCTAGAGATATGGGACATACCTACGAGCAGTACTTC
j_call: TRBJ2-7
cdr3_length: 14
clone_size: NA
d_call: NA
v_call: TRBV20-1

cdr3_aa: CASSAQANEKLFF
cdr3_nt: TGTGCCAGCAGCGCCCAGGCTAATGAAAAACTGTTTTTT
j_call: TRBJ1-4
cdr3_length: 13
clone_size: NA
d_call: NA
v_call: TRBV9

cdr3_aa: CASSQASGRTGELFF
cdr3_nt: TGCGCCAGCAGCCAAGCTAGCGGACGGACCGGGGAGCTGTTTTTT
j_call: TRBJ2-2
cdr3_length: 15
clone_size: NA
d_call: TRBD2
v_call: TRBV4-1

cdr3_aa: CSANPDFQGANTEAFF
cdr3_nt: TGCAGTGCTAATCCCGATTTCCAGGGGGCGAACACTGAAGCTTTCTTT
j_call: TRBJ1-1
cdr3_length: 16
clone_size: NA
d_call: TRBD1
v_call: TRBV20-1

cdr3_aa: CASSPGPGQGTGELFF
cdr3_nt: TGTGCCAGCAGCCCGGGCCCGGGACAGGGGACCGGGGAGCTGTTTTTT
j_call: TRBJ2-2
cdr3_length: 16
clone_size: once
d_call: TRBD1
v_call: TRBV7-3

cdr3_aa: CASSLPGTLGSYTF
cdr3_nt: TGTGCCAGCAGCCTACCAGGGACCTTGGGGAGCTACACCTTC
j_call: TRBJ1-2
cdr3_length: 14
clone_size: many
d_call: NA
v_call: TRBV6-1

cdr3_aa: CASSVALPGTGYNEQFF
cdr3_nt: TGTGCCAGCAGCGTAGCATTACCCGGGACAGGCTACAATGAGCAGTTCTTC
j_call: TRBJ2-1
cdr3_length: 17
clone_size: many
d_call: TRBD1
v_call: TRBV9

cdr3_aa: CASSYVPGQPNSPLHF
cdr3_nt: TGTGCCAGCAGTTACGTTCCGGGACAACCAAATTCACCCCTCCACTTT
j_call: TRBJ1-6
cdr3_length: 16
clone_size: few
d_call: NA
v_call: TRBV6-5

cdr3_aa: CASSLGGGLGEAFF
cdr3_nt: TGTGCCAGCAGTTTGGGGGGGGGACTGGGTGAAGCTTTCTTT
j_call: TRBJ1-1
cdr3_length: 14
clone_size: NA
d_call: NA
v_call: TRBV28

cdr3_aa: CASSKTGTGAAYGYTF
cdr3_nt: TGTGCCAGCAGTAAAACCGGGACAGGCGCTGCCTATGGCTACACCTTC
j_call: TRBJ1-2
cdr3_length: 16
clone_size: many
d_call: TRBD1
v_call: TRBV12-3/TRBV12-4

cdr3_aa: CASSPPGGWSEKLFF
cdr3_nt: TGTGCCAGCTCACCACCTGGAGGGTGGAGTGAAAAACTGTTTTTT
j_call: TRBJ1-4
cdr3_length: 15
clone_size: few
d_call: NA
v_call: TRBV18

cdr3_aa: CASSKPSGGAYNEQFF
cdr3_nt: TGTGCCAGCAGTAAACCTAGCGGGGGGGCCTACAATGAGCAGTTCTTC
j_call: TRBJ2-1
cdr3_length: 16
clone_size: NA
d_call: TRBD2
v_call: TRBV27

cdr3_aa: CSARIHYNEQFF
cdr3_nt: TGCAGTGCTAGGATACATTACAATGAGCAGTTCTTC
j_call: TRBJ2-1
cdr3_length: 12
clone_size: NA
d_call: NA
v_call: TRBV20-1

cdr3_aa: CASSPGLHNEQFF
cdr3_nt: TGCGCCAGCAGCCCGGGACTACACAATGAGCAGTTCTTC
j_call: TRBJ2-1
cdr3_length: 13
clone_size: many
d_call: TRBD2
v_call: TRBV5-1

cdr3_aa: CASSLYQGPGNTIYF
cdr3_nt: TGTGCCAGCAGCTTGTATCAGGGTCCTGGAAACACCATATATTTT
j_call: TRBJ1-3
cdr3_length: 15
clone_size: NA
d_call: NA
v_call: TRBV5-8

cdr3_aa: CATSDAGLVQETQYF
cdr3_nt: TGTGCCACCAGTGATGCTGGACTGGTCCAAGAGACCCAGTACTTC
j_call: TRBJ2-5
cdr3_length: 15
clone_size: NA
d_call: NA
v_call: TRBV24-1

cdr3_aa: CASGTRRLQEKHMNTEAFF
cdr3_nt: TGTGCCAGCGGCACCCGACGGCTGCAGGAGAAACACATGAACACTGAAGCTTTCTTT
j_call: TRBJ1-1
cdr3_length: 19
clone_size: few
d_call: NA
v_call: TRBV27

cdr3_aa: CASSYSPVEGSGYGYTF
cdr3_nt: TGTGCCAGCAGTTACTCGCCAGTAGAGGGATCTGGCTATGGCTACACCTTC
j_call: TRBJ1-2
cdr3_length: 17
clone_size: few
d_call: NA
v_call: TRBV6-6

cdr3_aa: CSARDRWRGGYGYTF
cdr3_nt: TGCAGTGCTAGAGATCGGTGGCGTGGGGGCTATGGCTACACCTTC
j_call: TRBJ1-2
cdr3_length: 15
clone_size: few
d_call: NA
v_call: TRBV20-1

cdr3_aa: CASSLGTGGYGGTEAFF
cdr3_nt: TGTGCCAGCAGCCTTGGGACAGGGGGCTATGGTGGCACTGAAGCTTTCTTT
j_call: TRBJ1-1
cdr3_length: 17
clone_size: NA
d_call: TRBD1
v_call: TRBV6-2/TRBV6-3

cdr3_aa: CALGDSGNTGELFF
cdr3_nt: TGTGCCCTAGGGGACTCCGGGAACACCGGGGAGCTGTTTTTT
j_call: TRBJ2-2
cdr3_length: 14
clone_size: many
d_call: NA
v_call: TRBV28

cdr3_aa: CASSPPAAQELFF
cdr3_nt: TGTGCCAGCAGCCCCCCGGCGGCGCAGGAGCTGTTTTTT
j_call: TRBJ2-2
cdr3_length: 13
clone_size: few
d_call: NA
v_call: TRBV7-3

cdr3_aa: CSVERQGPATEAFF
cdr3_nt: TGCAGCGTTGAGCGACAGGGGCCGGCCACTGAAGCTTTCTTT
j_call: TRBJ1-1
cdr3_length: 14
clone_size: few
d_call: TRBD1
v_call: TRBV29-1

cdr3_aa: CASSPSDYSQYF
cdr3_nt: TGTGCCAGCAGTCCCTCGGACTATTCCCAGTACTTC
j_call: TRBJ2-5
cdr3_length: 12
clone_size: many
d_call: NA
v_call: TRBV12-3/TRBV12-4

cdr3_aa: CASGSERGGRDTQYF
cdr3_nt: TGCGCCAGCGGCTCCGAGCGGGGGGGAAGGGATACGCAGTATTTT
j_call: TRBJ2-3
cdr3_length: 15
clone_size: few
d_call: TRBD2
v_call: TRBV5-1

cdr3_aa: CASSLFGRTARRSYNEQFF
cdr3_nt: TGTGCCAGCAGTTTATTCGGAAGGACAGCAAGACGCTCCTACAATGAGCAGTTCTTC
j_call: TRBJ2-1
cdr3_length: 19
clone_size: many
d_call: NA
v_call: TRBV12-3/TRBV12-4

cdr3_aa: CASNRQNNQPQHF
cdr3_nt: TGTGCCAGCAATCGACAGAACAATCAGCCCCAGCATTTT
j_call: TRBJ1-5
cdr3_length: 13
clone_size: many
d_call: NA
v_call: TRBV12-3/TRBV12-4

cdr3_aa: CASSAGPPTNYGYTF
cdr3_nt: TGCGCCAGCAGCGCCGGACCGCCTACTAACTATGGCTACACCTTC
j_call: TRBJ1-2
cdr3_length: 15
clone_size: few
d_call: NA
v_call: TRBV5-1

cdr3_aa: CASNWDSYTEAFF
cdr3_nt: TGTGCCAGCAACTGGGACAGCTACACTGAAGCTTTCTTT
j_call: TRBJ1-1
cdr3_length: 13
clone_size: few
d_call: TRBD1
v_call: TRBV6-1

cdr3_aa: CASSLVAGTYEQYF
cdr3_nt: TGTGCCAGCAGCTTAGTCGCAGGGACCTACGAGCAGTACTTC
j_call: TRBJ2-7
cdr3_length: 14
clone_size: many
d_call: NA
v_call: TRBV7-6

cdr3_aa: CASSQDVTGSYEQYF
cdr3_nt: TGTGCCAGCAGCCAAGATGTGACGGGCTCCTACGAGCAGTACTTC
j_call: TRBJ2-7
cdr3_length: 15
clone_size: few
d_call: NA
v_call: TRBV3-1

cdr3_aa: CATNPTGNTIYF
cdr3_nt: TGTGCCACCAATCCGACTGGAAACACCATATATTTT
j_call: TRBJ1-3
cdr3_length: 12
clone_size: many
d_call: NA
v_call: TRBV24-1

cdr3_aa: CASSLFGRIQETQYF
cdr3_nt: TGTGCCAGCAGCTTATTTGGTCGGATTCAAGAGACCCAGTACTTC
j_call: TRBJ2-5
cdr3_length: 15
clone_size: NA
d_call: NA
v_call: TRBV7-2

cdr3_aa: CSAPIAGGIYNEQFF
cdr3_nt: TGCAGTGCTCCCATAGCGGGGGGCATATACAATGAGCAGTTCTTC
j_call: TRBJ2-1
cdr3_length: 15
clone_size: few
d_call: TRBD2
v_call: TRBV20-1

cdr3_aa: CASSFRVDHNYGYTF
cdr3_nt: TGTGCCAGCAGCTTTCGGGTCGATCACAACTATGGCTACACCTTC
j_call: TRBJ1-2
cdr3_length: 15
clone_size: NA
d_call: NA
v_call: TRBV5-8

cdr3_aa: CASSQDSDRNTEAFF
cdr3_nt: TGTGCCAGCAGCCAAGATTCCGACAGGAACACTGAAGCTTTCTTT
j_call: TRBJ1-1
cdr3_length: 15
clone_size: many
d_call: NA
v_call: TRBV3-1

cdr3_aa: CASSYSPDMNTEAFF
cdr3_nt: TGTGCCAGCAGTTACTCCCCAGATATGAACACTGAAGCTTTCTTT
j_call: TRBJ1-1
cdr3_length: 15
clone_size: NA
d_call: NA
v_call: TRBV6-5

cdr3_aa: CASSFGNRAYEQYF
cdr3_nt: TGTGCCAGCAGTTTCGGGAACAGGGCCTACGAGCAGTACTTC
j_call: TRBJ2-7
cdr3_length: 14
clone_size: many
d_call: NA
v_call: TRBV27